One sample yielded the 7 T cell receptor beta chains listed below, sequenced in a study of identifying expanded T cells in peripheral blood. Assay: immunoSEQ multiplex PCR; the TCRdb copy retains only in-frame clones and omits some. The sample carries approximately 110,000 clones, 80% to 90% recorded once. Sequenced: blood. The receptors were sampled from a person aged 18-70 years in good health.

The CDR3 region is CSVEDFAYEQYF. The CDR3 nucleotides read TGCAGCGTTGAAGATTTTGCCTACGAGCAGTACTTC. This chain uses TRBV29-1 with TRBJ2-7; no definite D call. The CDR3 covers 12 residues. CDR1 is SQVTM, CDR2 ANQGSEA, per germline. V was pared by 0 bases and J by 2 bases, with 5 bases between.

The chain links TRBV5-1 to TRBJ1-1; no clear D gene. V lost 0 bases to trimming and J lost 0 bases, with 6 bases between them. CDR3 length: 14 residues. Germline CDR1 is SGHRS and CDR2 is YFSETQ. The chain's CDR3 is CASSLASMNTEAFF. CDR3 DNA sequence: TGCGCCAGCAGCTTGGCCTCTATGAACACTGAAGCTTTCTTT.

The chain joins TRBV5-4 to TRBJ2-2; 8 bases align to TRBD1. The CDR3 loop spans 17 amino acids. CDR1 and CDR2 from the germline V gene are SGHNT and YYREEE (reference sequence). V shed 4 bases, J shed 5 bases, and the junction held 13 bases outside the gene matches. The CDR3 here is CASSRRAGGAGTGELFF. CDR3 nucleotide sequence: TGTGCCAGCAGCCGAAGGGCAGGGGGCGCGGGAACCGGGGAGCTGTTTTTT.

The V gene is TRBV19, the J gene TRBJ1-2; TRBD1 might be the D (5 bases). V was shortened by 7 bases and J by 8 bases, with 23 bases between the two germline ends. Per the germline V gene, CDR1 is LNHDA and CDR2 is SQIVND (reference sequence). The CDR3 totals 15 residues. CDR3 in DNA: TGTGCCAGTAAGGGCGGCCGGGGCTGGAGAGAGGGCTACACCTTC. Its translation is CASKGGRGWREGYTF. Full variable domain (rest looked up from reference TRBV19 and TRBJ1-2): DGGITQSPKYLFRKEGQNVTLSCEQNLNHDAMYWYRQDPGQGLRLIYYSQIVNDFQKGDIAEGYSVSREKKESFPLTVTSAQKNPTAFYLCASKGGRGWREGYTFGSGTRLTVV.

The rearrangement links TRBV9 to TRBJ1-2, with 8 positions matching TRBD1. The V segment lost 0 bases and the J segment 4 bases; nucleotides outside the gene matches: 5. The CDR3 runs to 15 residues. Germline CDR1 and CDR2: SGDLS and YYNGEE. CDR3 DNA: TGTGCCAGCAGCGTAGCAGGGGGCCGGCCCTATGGCTACACCTTC. Residues: CASSVAGGRPYGYTF.

The rearrangement links TRBV7-8 to TRBJ1-3; 7 bases line up with TRBD1. Trimming took 4 bases from V and 0 from J; bases not matched to a gene: 9. The CDR3 consists of 17 residues. The germline CDR1 and CDR2 sequences are SGHVS and FQNEAQ. This chain's CDR3 is CASSSHMDRSSGNTIYF. Here the CDR3 DNA reads TGTGCCAGCAGCTCTCATATGGACAGGAGCTCTGGAAACACCATATATTTT.

The chain combines TRBV5-1 with TRBJ2-3; maybe TRBD2 (6 bases). CDR1 is SGHRS and CDR2 is YFSETQ in the germline V gene. Trimming took 1 base from V and 1 from J, leaving 13 bases between them. The CDR3 is 16 amino acids. The CDR3: CASSLNLASGTDTQYF. CDR3 DNA sequence: TGCGCCAGCAGCTTGAACTTAGCTAGCGGCACAGATACGCAGTATTTT. Based on the CDR3 plus reference TRBV5-1 and TRBJ2-3, the full variable domain is KAGVTQTPRYLIKTRGQQVTLSCSPISGHRSVSWYQQTPGQGLQFLFEYFSETQRNKGNFPGRFSGRQFSNSRSEMNVSTLELGDSALYLCASSLNLASGTDTQYFGPGTRLTVL.